One and the same sample provided the 18 T cell receptor beta chains below, sequenced in a study of blood T cell repertoires in COVID-19. Measured with immunoSEQ multiplex PCR; TCRdb has only the in-frame clones, and not every one. The table shows 50,000 to 80,000 clones, with about 86% occurring only once. The sequenced material came from peripheral blood. The receptors come from a man aged 50 to 59 with active COVID-19.

As concerns this clone: This specimen includes other DNA sequences encoding the same CDR3. This rearrangement joins TRBV5-1 to TRBJ2-1, with no clear D. The CDR3 runs 14 residues. With 0 bases removed from V and 4 bases from J, the gap between germline ends came to 8 bases. Germline assignment: CDR1 SGHRS and CDR2 YFSETQ. The CDR3 reads CASSLGQAYNEQFF. The CDR3 region has the DNA TGCGCCAGCAGCTTGGGTCAGGCATACAATGAGCAGTTCTTC. Full variable domain (outside the CDR3, taken from reference TRBV5-1 and TRBJ2-1): KAGVTQTPRYLIKTRGQQVTLSCSPISGHRSVSWYQQTPGQGLQFLFEYFSETQRNKGNFPGRFSGRQFSNSRSEMNVSTLELGDSALYLCASSLGQAYNEQFFGPGTRLTVL.

The chain recombines TRBV29-1 with TRBJ1-1, with unresolved D. Germline V gene data show CDR1 as SQVTM and CDR2 as ANQGSEA. V gave up 5 bases and J gave up 2 bases, with 9 bases separating them. This CDR3 is built from 12 residues. CDR3 protein: CSVRQVNTEAFF. CDR3 coding DNA: TGCAGCGTTCGGCAGGTTAACACTGAAGCTTTCTTT.

This chain connects TRBV9 to TRBJ2-1; D unclear. This CDR3 has 13 residues. Trimming took off 1 base at V and 10 bases at J, with 12 bases between the two ends. Looked up from germline, CDR1 is SGDLS and CDR2 is YYNGEE. CDR3 DNA sequence: TGTGCCAGCAGCGTAAGGCTAGACCACGAGCAGTTCTTC. This encodes CASSVRLDHEQFF.

The V call is TRBV7-2, the J call TRBJ2-3; no definite D call. This CDR3 contains 12 residues. Trimming shortened V by 2 bases and J by 2 bases, and 2 bases separated the two germline ends. The germline V gene has CDR1 SGHTA and CDR2 FQGNSA. The CDR3 here is CASSLYTDTQYF. The CDR3 DNA reads TGTGCCAGCAGCTTATACACAGATACGCAGTATTTT. Full variable domain (rest looked up from reference TRBV7-2 and TRBJ2-3): GAGVSQSPSNKVTEKGKDVELRCDPISGHTALYWYRQSLGQGLEFLIYFQGNSAPDKSGLPSDRFSAERTGGSVSTLTIQRTQQEDSAVYLCASSLYTDTQYFGPGTRLTVL.

The chain combines TRBV15 with TRBJ2-6; D not certain. The CDR3 runs 14 residues. V gave up 2 bases and J gave up 1 base, with 3 bases separating them. CDR1 and CDR2 from the germline V gene are LNHNV and YYDKDF (reference sequence). CDR3 region: CATSRLSGANVLTF. The CDR3, as DNA: TGTGCCACCAGCAGACTGTCTGGGGCCAACGTCCTGACTTTC.

V usage is TRBV6-2 or TRBV6-3 and J usage is TRBJ2-7, with 9 bases identical to TRBD2. Germline V CDR1 and CDR2: MNHEY, SVGEGT. With 6 bases clipped from V and 2 bases from J, the junction kept 8 bases outside the gene matches. This CDR3 region has 15 residues. CDR3 sequence (DNA): TGTGCCAGCAGCTTCGGGACTAGCCCAACCTACGAGCAGTACGTC. Amino acids: CASSFGTSPTYEQYV.

The chain employs TRBV7-2 and TRBJ2-1; TRBD2 agrees at 8 bases. The CDR3 covers 16 residues. The trim removed 1 base at V and 3 bases at J, leaving 5 bases unmatched. Germline CDR1 SGHTA, CDR2 FQGNSA. CDR3 amino acids: CASSLEAGVLYNEQFF. CDR3 nucleotide sequence: TGTGCCAGCAGCTTAGAAGCGGGAGTTCTCTACAATGAGCAGTTCTTC. Looking up the rest from reference TRBV7-2 and TRBJ2-1 gives the full variable domain: GAGVSQSPSNKVTEKGKDVELRCDPISGHTALYWYRQSLGQGLEFLIYFQGNSAPDKSGLPSDRFSAERTGGSVSTLTIQRTQQEDSAVYLCASSLEAGVLYNEQFFGPGTRLTVL.

This clone has just a few counts. The chain employs TRBV9 and TRBJ2-1; possible D gene TRBD2, 6 bases. CDR1 and CDR2 from the germline V gene are SGDLS and YYNGEE. The length of the CDR3 is 15 residues. Trimming removed 4 bases at V and 8 bases at J, with 19 bases between. The chain's CDR3 is CASSPHLEGGYEQFF. The CDR3 DNA follows: TGTGCCAGCAGCCCTCACCTGGAGGGCGGCTATGAGCAGTTCTTC.

The genes are TRBV27 and TRBJ2-5, with TRBD1 as a possible D gene (6 bases). CDR1 MNHEY and CDR2 SMNVEV come from the germline V gene (reference sequence). This CDR3 is 13 amino acids long. Trimming pared 6 bases from V and 2 bases from J, leaving 10 bases between. The CDR3 coding sequence is TGTGCCAGCAGAACGACAGGACAAGAGACCCAGTACTTC. Encoded protein: CASRTTGQETQYF.

This chain connects TRBV7-8 to TRBJ2-5; TRBD1 matches at 12 bases. The V gene end was trimmed by 4 bases and the J gene end by 5 bases; junction bases not matched to a gene: 11. Germline V lookup: CDR1 SGHVS, CDR2 FQNEAQ. This CDR3 contains 17 residues. CDR3 DNA: TGTGCCAGCAGCTCCGGGACAGGGGGCTCGTTAGTGGAGACCCAGTACTTC. Its protein is CASSSGTGGSLVETQYF. The whole variable domain, remainder taken from reference TRBV7-8 and TRBJ2-5, is GAGVSQSPRYKVAKRGQDVALRCDPISGHVSLFWYQQALGQGPEFLTYFQNEAQLDKSGLPSDRFFAERPEGSVSTLKIQRTQQEDSAVYLCASSSGTGGSLVETQYFGPGTRLLVL.

The V call is TRBV25-1, the J call TRBJ2-1, with TRBD2 identical over 13 bases. CDR1 and CDR2 (germline): MGHDK, SYGVNS. The CDR3 consists of 18 residues. The V and J ends lost 1 base and 10 bases, in that order; junction bases with no gene match: 13. CDR3 protein: CASSECKGLAGSSCEQFF. The DNA of the CDR3 is TGTGCCAGCAGTGAATGTAAGGGACTAGCGGGGAGTTCATGCGAGCAGTTCTTC.

The rearrangement links TRBV29-1 to TRBJ2-7; TRBD1 agrees at 7 bases. Germline V gene data show CDR1 as SQVTM and CDR2 as ANQGSEA. Trimming cost V 6 bases and J 3 bases; bases outside gene matches: 2. The CDR3 length is 11 residues. The CDR3 region has the DNA TGCAGCGTCCGGGACAGCTACGAGCAGTACTTC. It yields the protein CSVRDSYEQYF.

This chain links TRBV11-3 with TRBJ2-1; 7 bases fit TRBD1. The CDR3 has 14 amino acids. The germline V gene encodes CDR1 SGHNT and CDR2 YENEEA. V shed 0 bases and J 5 bases; nucleotides not matched to a gene: 1. CDR3 loop: CASSLDGTDNEQFF. In DNA form, the CDR3 reads TGTGCCAGCAGCTTAGACGGGACAGACAATGAGCAGTTCTTC. The full variable domain, rest sourced from reference TRBV11-3 and TRBJ2-1, is EAGVVQSPRYKIIEKKQPVAFWCNPISGHNTLYWYLQNLGQGPELLIRYENEEAVDDSQLPKDRFSAERLKGVDSTLKIQPAELGDSAVYLCASSLDGTDNEQFFGPGTRLTVL.

The chain links TRBV7-9 to TRBJ1-2; D is ambiguous. The germline V gene encodes CDR1 SEHNR and CDR2 FQNEAQ (reference sequence). Trimming pared 8 bases from V and 8 bases from J, leaving 15 bases between. The CDR3 runs 12 residues. CDR3 amino acids: CASASREYGYTF. The CDR3 bases are TGTGCCAGCGCCTCAAGGGAGTACGGCTACACCTTC.

The chain couples TRBV18 to TRBJ2-2; 7 bases agree with TRBD1. J gave up 0 bases and V 5 bases, and 6 bases lay outside the gene matches. The CDR3 is made up of 16 amino acids. Germline-derived CDR1 and CDR2 are KGHSH and LQKENI. The CDR3 spells CASSRSTGTNTGELFF. The CDR3 region has the DNA TGTGCCAGCTCAAGATCGACAGGGACGAACACCGGGGAGCTGTTTTTT.

The chain employs TRBV2 and TRBJ1-1; D is undetermined. Germline assignment: CDR1 SNHLY and CDR2 FYNNEI. V gave up 6 bases and J gave up 0 bases, with 5 bases separating them. The CDR3 totals 12 residues. Here the CDR3 DNA reads TGTGCCAGCAGCCGAGTGAACACTGAAGCTTTCTTT. Amino acids: CASSRVNTEAFF.

The J gene is TRBJ1-2, the V gene TRBV9, with D hard to call. This CDR3 has 13 amino acids. Germline V gene sequence: CDR1 SGDLS, CDR2 YYNGEE. V was pared by 4 bases and J by 7 bases, with 14 bases between. CDR3 loop: CASSPDRGIGYTF. The CDR3 DNA reads as TGTGCCAGCAGCCCAGACCGGGGAATTGGCTACACCTTC.

V gene TRBV6-6 combines with J gene TRBJ2-7; 7 bases align to TRBD1. Germline V gene data show CDR1 as MNHNY and CDR2 as SVGAGI (reference sequence). V trimming: 6 bases; J trimming: 3 bases; junction bases outside the gene matches: 11. The CDR3 consists of 15 residues. The CDR3 nucleotides are TGTGCCAGCAGCATATTTTCGGACAGGATCTACGAGCAGTACGTC. Residues: CASSIFSDRIYEQYV.